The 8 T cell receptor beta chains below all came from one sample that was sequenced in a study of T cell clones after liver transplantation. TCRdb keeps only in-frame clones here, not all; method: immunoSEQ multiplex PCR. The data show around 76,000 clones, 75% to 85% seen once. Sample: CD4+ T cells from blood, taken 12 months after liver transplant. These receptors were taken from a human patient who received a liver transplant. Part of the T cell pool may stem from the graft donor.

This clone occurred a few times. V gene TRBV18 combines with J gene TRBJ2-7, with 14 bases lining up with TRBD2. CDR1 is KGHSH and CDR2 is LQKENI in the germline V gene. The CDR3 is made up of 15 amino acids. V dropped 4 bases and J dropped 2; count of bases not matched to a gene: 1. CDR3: CASSRGLAGAYEQYF. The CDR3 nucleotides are TGTGCCAGCTCACGGGGACTAGCGGGAGCCTACGAGCAGTACTTC.

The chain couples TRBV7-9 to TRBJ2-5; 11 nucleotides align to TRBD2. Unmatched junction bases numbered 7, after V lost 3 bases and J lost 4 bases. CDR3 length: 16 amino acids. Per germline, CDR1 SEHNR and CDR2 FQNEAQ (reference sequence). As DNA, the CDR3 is TGTGCCAGCAGCTTCGGGACTAGCGGTCCCCGAGAGACCCAGTACTTC. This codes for CASSFGTSGPRETQYF.

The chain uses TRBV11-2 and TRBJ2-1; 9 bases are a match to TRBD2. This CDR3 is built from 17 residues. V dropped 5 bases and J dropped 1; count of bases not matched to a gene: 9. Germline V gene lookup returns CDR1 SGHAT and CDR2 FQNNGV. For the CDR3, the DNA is TGTGCCAGCAGCCCAGGGGGTAGCGGGAGATCCTACAATGAGCAGTTCTTC. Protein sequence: CASSPGGSGRSYNEQFF.

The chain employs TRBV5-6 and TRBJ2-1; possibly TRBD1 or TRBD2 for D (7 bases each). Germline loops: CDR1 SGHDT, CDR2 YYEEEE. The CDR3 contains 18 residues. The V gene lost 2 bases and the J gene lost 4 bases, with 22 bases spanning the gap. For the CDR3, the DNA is TGTGCCAGCAGCTTCAGGGGGAGGGGCAGGGGACTTTACAATGAGCAGTTCTTC. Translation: CASSFRGRGRGLYNEQFF.

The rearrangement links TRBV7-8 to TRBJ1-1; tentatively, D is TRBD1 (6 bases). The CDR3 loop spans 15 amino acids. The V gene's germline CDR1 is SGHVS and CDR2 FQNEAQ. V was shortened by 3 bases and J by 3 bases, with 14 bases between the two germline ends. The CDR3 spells CASSLEGGPYTEAFF. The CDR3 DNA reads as TGTGCCAGCAGCTTGGAGGGGGGGCCGTACACTGAAGCTTTCTTT.

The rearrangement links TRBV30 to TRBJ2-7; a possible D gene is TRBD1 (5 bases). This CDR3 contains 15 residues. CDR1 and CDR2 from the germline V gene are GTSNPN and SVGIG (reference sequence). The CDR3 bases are TGTGCATCACGGCCGCAGGGCTACAGACTTTACGAGCAGTACTTC. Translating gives CASRPQGYRLYEQYF.

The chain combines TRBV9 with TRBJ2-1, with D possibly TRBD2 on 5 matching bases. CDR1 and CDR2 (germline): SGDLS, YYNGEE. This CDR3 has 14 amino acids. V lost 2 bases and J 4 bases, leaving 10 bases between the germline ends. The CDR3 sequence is CASSVSDTYNEQFF. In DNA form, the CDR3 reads TGTGCCAGCAGCGTTAGCGACACTTACAATGAGCAGTTCTTC.

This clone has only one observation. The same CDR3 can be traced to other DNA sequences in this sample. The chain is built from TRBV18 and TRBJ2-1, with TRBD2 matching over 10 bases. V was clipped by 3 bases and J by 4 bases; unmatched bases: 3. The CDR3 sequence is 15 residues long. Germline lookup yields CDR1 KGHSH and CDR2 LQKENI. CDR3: CASSPTSGTYNEQFF. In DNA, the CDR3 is TGTGCCAGCTCACCCACTAGCGGGACTTACAATGAGCAGTTCTTC.